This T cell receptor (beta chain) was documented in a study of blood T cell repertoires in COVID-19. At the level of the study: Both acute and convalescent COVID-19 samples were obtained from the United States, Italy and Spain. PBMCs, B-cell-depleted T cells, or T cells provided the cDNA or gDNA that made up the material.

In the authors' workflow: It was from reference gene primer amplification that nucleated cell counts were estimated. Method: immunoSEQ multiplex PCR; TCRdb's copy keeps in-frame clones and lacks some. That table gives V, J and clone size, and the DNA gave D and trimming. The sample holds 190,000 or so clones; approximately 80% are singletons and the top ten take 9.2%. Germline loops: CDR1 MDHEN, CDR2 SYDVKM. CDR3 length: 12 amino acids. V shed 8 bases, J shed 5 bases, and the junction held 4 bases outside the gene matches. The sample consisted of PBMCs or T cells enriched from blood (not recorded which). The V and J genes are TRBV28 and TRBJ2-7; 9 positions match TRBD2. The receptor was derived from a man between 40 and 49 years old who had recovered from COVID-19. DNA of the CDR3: TGTGCCAGCGGGACTAGCAGGAACGAGCAGTACTTC. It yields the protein CASGTSRNEQYF.